The 30 T cell receptor beta chains in this list originate from one sample, sequenced in a study of cytomegalovirus exposure and HLA in healthy donors. 13 Jbeta primers and 60 Vbeta primers were used for the PCR. Sequencing was performed with immunoSEQ multiplex PCR; in TCRdb, only in-frame clones are kept and a portion is missing. The table includes about 240,000 clones, approximately 80% detected once. The sample was PBMCs. All receptors derive from a woman aged 55-75 years in good health and CMV-seropositive.

As to this clone: Germline is not matched at one junction end, which may reflect a read error. The V gene is TRBV7-9, the J gene TRBJ2-3, with 9 positions matching TRBD1. CDR3 size: 16 residues. Germline-derived CDR1 and CDR2 are SEHNR and FQNEAQ (reference sequence). The CDR3 DNA sequence: TGTTCCAGCAGCAGCAGGACAGGGGCCAGCACAGATACGCAGTATTTT. Its protein product is CSSSSRTGASTDTQYF.

This clone was recorded once. The chain has TRBV27 and TRBJ2-3; TRBD2 aligns across 9 bases. Germline values: CDR1 MNHEY, CDR2 SMNVEV (reference sequence). The V segment lost 3 bases and the J segment 1 base; nucleotides outside the gene matches: 8. The CDR3 loop spans 17 amino acids. CDR3 in amino acids: CASSLNPASGGTDTQYF. The CDR3 DNA follows: TGTGCCAGCAGTTTGAACCCGGCTAGCGGGGGCACAGATACGCAGTATTTT.

The chain links TRBV7-7 to TRBJ2-1, with 8 nucleotides matching TRBD2. CDR1 is SSHAT, CDR2 FNYEAQ, per germline (reference sequence). The trim removed 5 bases at V and 8 bases at J, leaving 8 bases unmatched. This CDR3 spans 14 amino acids. The CDR3 reads CASSPGLAQDEQFF. DNA of the CDR3: TGTGCCAGCAGCCCTGGACTAGCTCAGGATGAGCAGTTCTTC.

The chain recombines TRBV6-1 with TRBJ1-3; D is undetermined. Germline CDR1 and CDR2: MNHNS and SASEGT. Deletions cut 2 bases from V and 0 bases from J, with 11 bases between. This CDR3 has 16 amino acids. The DNA of the CDR3 is TGTGCCAGCAGTGAACTGCACAGCACCTCTGGAAACACCATATATTTT. Protein: CASSELHSTSGNTIYF.

The chain combines TRBV5-1 with TRBJ2-4; 7 bases fit TRBD1. J was trimmed by 5 bases and V by 1 base; bases with no gene match: 0. Germline V CDR1 and CDR2: SGHRS, YFSETQ. CDR3 length equals 13 residues. The CDR3 sequence: CASSLTGENIQYF. The CDR3 DNA reads TGCGCCAGCAGCTTGACAGGGGAAAACATTCAGTACTTC.

The V call is TRBV7-2, the J call TRBJ1-2; unclear D gene. The germline V and J ends were trimmed by 1 base and 1 base, with 10 bases remaining between them. Looked up from germline, CDR1 is SGHTA and CDR2 is FQGNSA. CDR3 size: 15 residues. The CDR3 DNA reads as TGTGCCAGCAGCTTAGGGGGTGGACTTAACTATGGCTACACCTTC. Translation: CASSLGGGLNYGYTF.

The chain employs TRBV5-1 and TRBJ1-1; no clear D gene. V was cut by 4 bases and J by 0 bases, with 10 bases left in between. Germline CDR1 SGHRS, CDR2 YFSETQ. The CDR3 runs 14 residues. The CDR3 nucleotides read TGCGCCAGCAGCGGTGGAGAACTGAACACTGAAGCTTTCTTT. This sequence encodes CASSGGELNTEAFF.

The chain employs TRBV13 and TRBJ2-5, with 10 bases identical to TRBD1. The J call is uncertain, as TRBJ2-7 better fits the DNA end. In germline, CDR1 is PRHDT, CDR2 FYEKMQ (reference sequence). The CDR3 runs to 15 residues. CDR3 sequence: CASSFRDRGSYEQYF. The CDR3 DNA reads TGTGCCAGCAGCTTCCGGGACAGGGGCTCCTACGAGCAGTACTTC.

The chain combines TRBV9 with TRBJ2-1, with 9 bases aligning to TRBD2. Per the germline V gene, CDR1 is SGDLS and CDR2 is YYNGEE. The CDR3 sequence is 15 residues long. Unmatched junction bases numbered 10, after V lost 4 bases and J lost 8 bases. The CDR3 loop reads CASSPVGLARDEQFF. The CDR3 coding sequence is TGTGCCAGCAGCCCTGTAGGACTAGCGCGCGATGAGCAGTTCTTC. Using reference TRBV9 and TRBJ2-1 for the parts outside the CDR3, the full variable domain is DSGVTQTPKHLITATGQRVTLRCSPRSGDLSVYWYQQSLDQGLQFLIQYYNGEERAKGNILERFSAQQFPDLHSELNLSSLELGDSALYFCASSPVGLARDEQFFGPGTRLTVL.

The V gene is TRBV4-1, the J gene TRBJ2-4, with TRBD2 matching over 12 bases. CDR3 length: 18 residues. The junction had 12 bases not matched to a gene; V was cut back by 4 bases and J by 5 bases. Germline V gene data show CDR1 as MGHRA and CDR2 as YSYEKL. CDR3 sequence: CASSPPLPTSGRQNIQYF. The CDR3 DNA reads as TGCGCCAGCAGCCCGCCCCTCCCCACTAGCGGGAGGCAAAACATTCAGTACTTC.

The CDR3 here is CASSGQGNGAEAFF. As DNA, the CDR3 is TGTGCCAGCAGTGGACAGGGGAATGGCGCTGAAGCTTTCTTT. This chain links TRBV25-1 with TRBJ1-1; the match to TRBD1 covers 8 bases. The CDR3 has 14 residues. CDR1 MGHDK and CDR2 SYGVNS come from the germline V gene. V trimming: 4 bases; J trimming: 6 bases; junction bases outside the gene matches: 7.

V and J are TRBV27 and TRBJ2-7, with D unresolved. Germline loops: CDR1 MNHEY, CDR2 SMNVEV (reference sequence). CDR3 length: 13 residues. The germline V and J ends were trimmed by 3 bases and 5 bases, with 11 bases remaining between them. The CDR3 loop reads CASSFSGVDEQYF. CDR3 in DNA: TGTGCCAGCAGTTTTTCAGGTGTGGACGAGCAGTACTTC.

V is TRBV5-1 and J is TRBJ2-1; D might be TRBD2 (6 bases). The germline gives CDR1 SGHRS, CDR2 YFSETQ. Trimming left V 0 bases short and J 1 base short, with 11 bases between. The CDR3 is 16 amino acids. The CDR3 coding sequence is TGCGCCAGCAGCTTGGCTCTCGGGGGTTCCTACAATGAGCAGTTCTTC. Translating it yields CASSLALGGSYNEQFF.

CDR3 sequence (DNA): TGCGCCAGCAGCTCGATAGCGGGAGGGTCAGATACGCAGTATTTT. Its protein is CASSSIAGGSDTQYF. The chain is built from TRBV5-1 and TRBJ2-3, with 11 bases aligning to TRBD2. The CDR3 is 15 amino acids. J lost 4 bases, V lost 3 bases, and 4 bases had no gene match. CDR1 is SGHRS and CDR2 is YFSETQ in the germline V gene.

V is TRBV30 and J is TRBJ2-5, with 9 bases fitting TRBD2. V trimming: 2 bases; J trimming: 5 bases; junction bases outside the gene matches: 9. Germline V gene lookup returns CDR1 GTSNPN and CDR2 SVGIG (reference sequence). The CDR3 is 15 residues long. CDR3 sequence reads: CAWSSKAGGLETQYF. The DNA of the CDR3 is TGTGCCTGGAGTTCTAAGGCGGGAGGGTTGGAGACCCAGTACTTC.

This clone is a singleton in its sample. The rearrangement joins TRBV18 to TRBJ2-7, with 7 bases that match TRBD1. Germline V gene lookup returns CDR1 KGHSH and CDR2 LQKENI. This CDR3 spans 13 amino acids. After removal of 2 bases from V and 12 bases from J, the junction contained 10 bases not matched to a gene. The CDR3 loop reads CASSPERQGSTYF. The CDR3 coding sequence is TGTGCCAGCTCACCAGAGAGACAGGGAAGCACGTACTTC. Drawing the rest from reference TRBV18 and TRBJ2-7, the complete variable domain is NAGVMQNPRHLVRRRGQEARLRCSPMKGHSHVYWYRQLPEEGLKFMVYLQKENIIDESGMPKERFSAEFPKEGPSILRIQQVVRGDSAAYFCASSPERQGSTYFGPGTRLTVT.

V and J are TRBV18 and TRBJ2-7; 12 bases map to TRBD2. This CDR3 has 15 amino acids. The germline gives CDR1 KGHSH, CDR2 LQKENI. The trim removed 3 bases at V and 2 bases at J, leaving 2 bases unmatched. In nucleotides, the CDR3 is TGTGCCAGCTCACCCGCTAGCGGGAGGGCCTACGAGCAGTACTTC. It encodes CASSPASGRAYEQYF.

This chain uses TRBV4-2 with TRBJ2-4; TRBD2 might be the D (6 bases). The V and J ends lost 6 bases and 0 bases respectively, with 21 bases between them. Germline-derived CDR1 and CDR2 are LGHNA and YNFKEQ. There are 18 residues in the CDR3. The CDR3 nucleotides are TGTGCCAGCAGGGCAGGTGTGGTGGACTACACAGCCAAAAACATTCAGTACTTC. Amino acids: CASRAGVVDYTAKNIQYF.

The J gene is TRBJ2-7, the V gene TRBV5-4; 8 nucleotides agree with TRBD1. The CDR3 covers 14 residues. Germline CDR1 is SGHNT and CDR2 is YYREEE (reference sequence). After removal of 0 bases from V and 3 bases from J, the junction contained 2 bases not matched to a gene. DNA of the CDR3: TGTGCCAGCAGCTTGGGGGGACAGGACTACGAGCAGTACTTC. Translation gives CASSLGGQDYEQYF.

V is TRBV7-9 and J is TRBJ1-4; possible D gene TRBD1, 5 bases. Germline values: CDR1 SEHNR, CDR2 FQNEAQ (reference sequence). The length of the CDR3 is 14 residues. V lost 2 bases, J lost 7 bases, and 11 bases lay in between. The DNA of the CDR3 is TGTGCCAGCAGCTTATCAGGGACTGGTGAAAAACTGTTTTTT. It yields the protein CASSLSGTGEKLFF.

J is TRBJ1-1 and V is TRBV5-1; D not resolved. The CDR3 contains 14 residues. V was cut by 4 bases and J by 0 bases, with 10 bases left in between. CDR1 and CDR2 (germline): SGHRS, YFSETQ. CDR3 region: CASSPGSVNTEAFF. The CDR3 nucleotides are TGCGCCAGCAGCCCCGGTTCTGTGAACACTGAAGCTTTCTTT. Full variable domain (rest looked up from reference TRBV5-1 and TRBJ1-1): KAGVTQTPRYLIKTRGQQVTLSCSPISGHRSVSWYQQTPGQGLQFLFEYFSETQRNKGNFPGRFSGRQFSNSRSEMNVSTLELGDSALYLCASSPGSVNTEAFFGQGTRLTVV.

The V gene is TRBV27, the J gene TRBJ2-1; a weak D match, TRBD2 (6 bases). Trimming cost V 3 bases and J 8 bases, with 11 bases left between them. The CDR3 is 13 amino acids. CDR1 and CDR2 (germline): MNHEY, SMNVEV (reference sequence). The CDR3 DNA reads as TGTGCCAGCAGTTTCTTTCCGGGAGATGAGCAGTTCTTC. Encoded protein: CASSFFPGDEQFF.

The gene calls are TRBV18 and TRBJ2-7, with 7 bases identical to TRBD1. This CDR3 has 15 amino acids. The junction had 7 bases not matched to a gene; V was cut back by 4 bases and J by 1 base. Germline-derived CDR1 and CDR2 are KGHSH and LQKENI. Here the CDR3 reads CASSRTGSRSYEQYF. CDR3 in DNA: TGTGCCAGCTCACGGACAGGATCCCGATCCTACGAGCAGTACTTC. Full variable domain (remainder filled in from reference TRBV18 and TRBJ2-7): NAGVMQNPRHLVRRRGQEARLRCSPMKGHSHVYWYRQLPEEGLKFMVYLQKENIIDESGMPKERFSAEFPKEGPSILRIQQVVRGDSAAYFCASSRTGSRSYEQYFGPGTRLTVT.

The rearrangement links TRBV7-6 to TRBJ2-7; TRBD1 is a possible D gene (5 bases). The CDR3 extends over 13 amino acids. Trimming removed 4 bases from V and 1 base from J, with 8 bases in between. Germline-derived CDR1 and CDR2 are SGHVS and FNYEAQ. The CDR3 spells CASSSTASYEQYF. CDR3 nucleotides: TGTGCCAGCAGCTCGACAGCTTCCTACGAGCAGTACTTC. The whole variable domain, remainder taken from reference TRBV7-6 and TRBJ2-7, is GAGVSQSPRYKVTKRGQDVALRCDPISGHVSLYWYRQALGQGPEFLTYFNYEAQQDKSGLPNDRFSAERPEGSISTLTIQRTEQRDSAMYRCASSSTASYEQYFGPGTRLTVT.

This chain joins TRBV5-1 and TRBJ1-1, with 8 bases aligning to TRBD1. The CDR3 is 14 amino acids. The V gene's germline CDR1 is SGHRS and CDR2 YFSETQ. V was pared by 4 bases and J by 5 bases, with 7 bases of the junction left unmatched. The chain's CDR3 is CASSVQDRATEAFF. The CDR3 nucleotides read TGCGCCAGCAGCGTGCAGGACAGGGCTACTGAAGCTTTCTTT.

The CDR3 loop is CASGGTAYNEQFF. The DNA of the CDR3 is TGCGCCAGCGGCGGGACAGCCTACAATGAGCAGTTCTTC. The chain uses TRBV5-1 and TRBJ2-1; weak D call: TRBD1 (7 bases). This CDR3 contains 13 residues. V lost 7 bases to trimming and J lost 2 bases, with 10 bases between them. Germline V CDR1 and CDR2: SGHRS, YFSETQ.

Points on this clone: Sequence at one end of the junction differs from germline and may be a read error. The rearrangement joins TRBV7-9 to TRBJ1-3; D uncertain. Germline V gene data show CDR1 as SEHNR and CDR2 as FQNEAQ (reference sequence). The CDR3 contains 16 residues. The CDR3 loop reads CSSSPGRSSSGNTIYF. CDR3 nucleotides: TGTTCCAGCAGCCCCGGTAGGAGTAGCTCTGGAAACACCATATATTTT. Combining the CDR3 with reference TRBV7-9 and TRBJ1-3 gives the whole variable domain DTGVSQNPRHKITKRGQNVTFRCDPISEHNRLYWYRQTLGQGPEFLTYFQNEAQLEKSRLLSDRFSAERPKGSFSTLEIQRTEQGDSAMYLCSSSPGRSSSGNTIYFGEGSWLTVV.

This clone was seen more than once but under ten times. This chain joins TRBV4-1 and TRBJ2-3; tentative D call: TRBD2 (6 bases). Germline CDR1 is MGHRA and CDR2 is YSYEKL. The CDR3 runs to 14 residues. The V end lost 3 bases, the J end lost 2 bases, and 9 bases lay between the germline ends. This CDR3 reads CASSQGGFTDTQYF. As DNA, the CDR3 is TGCGCCAGCAGCCAGGGGGGATTCACAGATACGCAGTATTTT.

This clone occurred a few times. V and J are TRBV14 and TRBJ2-1; 12 bases match TRBD2. The germline V gene has CDR1 SGHDN and CDR2 FVKESK. The junction had 9 bases not matched to a gene; V was cut back by 4 bases and J by 8 bases. The length of the CDR3 is 16 residues. This CDR3 reads CASSLPTSGRGDEQFF. CDR3 bases: TGTGCCAGCAGCCTCCCGACTAGCGGGAGAGGGGATGAGCAGTTCTTC.

This clone was recorded once. This chain joins TRBV28 and TRBJ1-3; D may be TRBD1 (5 bases). Trimming stripped 2 bases from V and 0 bases from J, with 8 bases between. The germline CDR1 and CDR2 sequences are MDHEN and SYDVKM. The CDR3 consists of 15 residues. The CDR3 nucleotides are TGTGCCAGCAGTTTAGAGACAGACTCTGGAAACACCATATATTTT. Protein product: CASSLETDSGNTIYF.